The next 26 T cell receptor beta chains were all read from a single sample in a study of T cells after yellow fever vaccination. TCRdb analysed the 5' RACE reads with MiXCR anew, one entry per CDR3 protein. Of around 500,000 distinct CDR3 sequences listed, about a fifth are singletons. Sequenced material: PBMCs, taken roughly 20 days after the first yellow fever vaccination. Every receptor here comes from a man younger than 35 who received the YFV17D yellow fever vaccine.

CDR3 DNA sequence: TGTGCCAGCAGCCCGGGACAGGTTCTCACAGATACGCAGTATTTT. It is translated as CASSPGQVLTDTQYF. The rearrangement uses TRBV14 and TRBJ2-3; 8 bases agree with TRBD1. V lost 4 bases to trimming and J lost 2 bases; unmatched junction nucleotides: 5. The CDR3 is made up of 15 amino acids. The V gene's germline CDR1 is SGHDN and CDR2 FVKESK.

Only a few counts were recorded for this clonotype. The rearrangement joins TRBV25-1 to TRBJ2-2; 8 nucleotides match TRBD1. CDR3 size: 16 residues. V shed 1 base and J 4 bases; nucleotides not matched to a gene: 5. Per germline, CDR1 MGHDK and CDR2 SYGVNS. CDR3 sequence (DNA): TGTGCCAGCAGTGAATCTTGGACAGGGAGCACCGGGGAGCTGTTTTTT. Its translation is CASSESWTGSTGELFF.

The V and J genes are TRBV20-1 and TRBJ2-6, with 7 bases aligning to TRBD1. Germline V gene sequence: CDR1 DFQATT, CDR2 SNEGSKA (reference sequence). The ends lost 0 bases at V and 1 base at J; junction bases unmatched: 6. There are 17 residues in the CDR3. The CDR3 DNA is TGCAGTGCTAGAGATGAGAACAGGGGATCTGGGGCCAACGTCCTGACTTTC. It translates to CSARDENRGSGANVLTF.

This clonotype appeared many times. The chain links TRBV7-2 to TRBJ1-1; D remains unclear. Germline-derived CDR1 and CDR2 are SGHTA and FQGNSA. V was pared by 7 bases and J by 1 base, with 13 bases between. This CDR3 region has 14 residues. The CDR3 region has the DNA TGTGCCAGCACCCCCTCCAGATGGAACACTGAAGCTTTCTTT. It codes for CASTPSRWNTEAFF.

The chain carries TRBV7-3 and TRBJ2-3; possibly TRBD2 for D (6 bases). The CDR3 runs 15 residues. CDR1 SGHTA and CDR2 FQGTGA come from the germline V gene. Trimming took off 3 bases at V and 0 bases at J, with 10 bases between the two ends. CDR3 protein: CASSLFGTSTDTQYF. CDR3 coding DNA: TGTGCCAGCAGCTTGTTCGGGACTAGCACAGATACGCAGTATTTT.

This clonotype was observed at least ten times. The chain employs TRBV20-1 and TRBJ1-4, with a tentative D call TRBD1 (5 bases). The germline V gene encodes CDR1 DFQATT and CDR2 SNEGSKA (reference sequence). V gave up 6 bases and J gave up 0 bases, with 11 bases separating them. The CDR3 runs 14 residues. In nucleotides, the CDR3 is TGCAGTGCGGGGACGCCCGCAACTAATGAAAAACTGTTTTTT. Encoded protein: CSAGTPATNEKLFF.

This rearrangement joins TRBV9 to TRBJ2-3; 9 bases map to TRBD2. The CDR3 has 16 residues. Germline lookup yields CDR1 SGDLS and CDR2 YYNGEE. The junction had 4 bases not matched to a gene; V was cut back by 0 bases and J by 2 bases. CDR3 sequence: CASSVGLAANTDTQYF. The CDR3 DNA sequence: TGTGCCAGCAGCGTAGGACTAGCGGCGAACACAGATACGCAGTATTTT.

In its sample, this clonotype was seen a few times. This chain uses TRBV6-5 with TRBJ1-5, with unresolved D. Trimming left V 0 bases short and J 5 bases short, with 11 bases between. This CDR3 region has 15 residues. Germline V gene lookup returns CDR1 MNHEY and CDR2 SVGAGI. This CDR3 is CASSYSIGGDQPQHF. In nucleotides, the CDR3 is TGTGCCAGCAGTTACTCGATCGGCGGGGATCAGCCCCAGCATTTT.

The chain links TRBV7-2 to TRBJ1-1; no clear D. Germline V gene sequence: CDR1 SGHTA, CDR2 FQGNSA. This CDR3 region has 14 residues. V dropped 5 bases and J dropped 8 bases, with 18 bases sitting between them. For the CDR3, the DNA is TGTGCCAGCAGCCTGCCCATTCTCATCGGGGAAGCTTTCTTT. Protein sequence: CASSLPILIGEAFF.

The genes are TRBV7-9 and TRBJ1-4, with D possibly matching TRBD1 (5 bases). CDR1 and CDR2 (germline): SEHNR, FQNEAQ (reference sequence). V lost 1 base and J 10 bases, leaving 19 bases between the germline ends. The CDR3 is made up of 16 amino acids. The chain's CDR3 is CASSLDRRRGEGKLFF. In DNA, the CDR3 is TGTGCCAGCAGCTTAGACCGCCGACGGGGGGAGGGAAAACTGTTTTTT. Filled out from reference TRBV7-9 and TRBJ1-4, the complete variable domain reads DTGVSQNPRHKITKRGQNVTFRCDPISEHNRLYWYRQTLGQGPEFLTYFQNEAQLEKSRLLSDRFSAERPKGSFSTLEIQRTEQGDSAMYLCASSLDRRRGEGKLFFGSGTQLSVL.

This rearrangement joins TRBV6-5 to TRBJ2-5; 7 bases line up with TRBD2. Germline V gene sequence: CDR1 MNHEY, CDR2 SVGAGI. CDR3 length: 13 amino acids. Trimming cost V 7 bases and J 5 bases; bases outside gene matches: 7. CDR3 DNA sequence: TGTGCCAGCAAGACGAAGGGAGGGGAGACCCAGTACTTC. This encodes CASKTKGGETQYF.

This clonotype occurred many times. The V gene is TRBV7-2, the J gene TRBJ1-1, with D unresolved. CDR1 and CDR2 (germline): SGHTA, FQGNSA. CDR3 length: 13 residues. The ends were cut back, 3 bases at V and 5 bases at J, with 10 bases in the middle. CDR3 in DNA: TGTGCCAGCAGCTTTTACGGAGGTACTGAAGCTTTCTTT. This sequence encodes CASSFYGGTEAFF.

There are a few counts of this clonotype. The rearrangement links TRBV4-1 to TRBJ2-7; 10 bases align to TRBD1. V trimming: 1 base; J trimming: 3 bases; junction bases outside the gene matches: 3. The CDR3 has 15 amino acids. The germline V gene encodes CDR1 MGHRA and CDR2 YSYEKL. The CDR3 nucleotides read TGCGCCAGCAGCCAAGTTGACAGGGGGCACTACGAGCAGTACTTC. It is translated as CASSQVDRGHYEQYF.

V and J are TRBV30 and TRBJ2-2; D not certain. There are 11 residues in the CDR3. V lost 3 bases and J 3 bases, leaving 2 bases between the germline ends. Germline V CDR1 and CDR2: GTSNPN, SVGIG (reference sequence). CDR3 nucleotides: TGTGCCTGGAGGCACACCGGGGAGCTGTTTTTT. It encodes CAWRHTGELFF.

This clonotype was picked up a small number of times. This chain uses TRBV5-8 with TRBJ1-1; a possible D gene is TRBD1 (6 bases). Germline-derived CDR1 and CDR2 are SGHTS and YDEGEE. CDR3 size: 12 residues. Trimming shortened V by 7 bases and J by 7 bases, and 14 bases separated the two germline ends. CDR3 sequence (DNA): TGTGCCAGCCCTGGACAGAGGCTTGAAGCTTTCTTT. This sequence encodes CASPGQRLEAFF.

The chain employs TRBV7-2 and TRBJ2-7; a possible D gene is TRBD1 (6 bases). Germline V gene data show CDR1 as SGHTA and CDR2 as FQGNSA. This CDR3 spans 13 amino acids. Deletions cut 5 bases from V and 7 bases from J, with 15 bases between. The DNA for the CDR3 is TGTGCCAGCAGCCAGGGGCCGAACTGGGAGCAGTACTTC. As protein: CASSQGPNWEQYF.

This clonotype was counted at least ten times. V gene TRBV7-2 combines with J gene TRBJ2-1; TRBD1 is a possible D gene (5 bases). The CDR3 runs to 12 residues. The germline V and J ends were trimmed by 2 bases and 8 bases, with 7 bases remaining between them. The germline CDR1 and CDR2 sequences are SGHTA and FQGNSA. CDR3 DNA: TGTGCCAGCAGCTTAAGGGGATATGAGCAGTTCTTC. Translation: CASSLRGYEQFF.

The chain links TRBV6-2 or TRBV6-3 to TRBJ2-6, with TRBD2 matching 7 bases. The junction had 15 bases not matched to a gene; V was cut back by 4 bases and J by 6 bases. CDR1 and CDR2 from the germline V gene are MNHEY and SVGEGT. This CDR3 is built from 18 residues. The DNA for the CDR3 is TGTGCCAGCAGTTTGGTCGGGGGGACCTTCTCTAAGGCCAACGTCCTGACTTTC. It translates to CASSLVGGTFSKANVLTF.

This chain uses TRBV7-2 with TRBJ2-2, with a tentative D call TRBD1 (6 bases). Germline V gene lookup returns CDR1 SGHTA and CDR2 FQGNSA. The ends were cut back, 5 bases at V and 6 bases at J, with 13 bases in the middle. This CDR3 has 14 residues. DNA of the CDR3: TGTGCCAGCAGCAGACAACAGGGTCCCGGGGAGCTGTTTTTT. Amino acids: CASSRQQGPGELFF.

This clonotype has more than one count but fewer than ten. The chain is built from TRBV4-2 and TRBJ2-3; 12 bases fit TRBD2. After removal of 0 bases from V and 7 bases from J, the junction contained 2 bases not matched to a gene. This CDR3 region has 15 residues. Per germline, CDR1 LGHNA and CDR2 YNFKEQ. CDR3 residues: CASSQEGLAGYTQYF. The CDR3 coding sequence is TGTGCCAGCAGCCAAGAAGGACTAGCGGGGTATACGCAGTATTTT.

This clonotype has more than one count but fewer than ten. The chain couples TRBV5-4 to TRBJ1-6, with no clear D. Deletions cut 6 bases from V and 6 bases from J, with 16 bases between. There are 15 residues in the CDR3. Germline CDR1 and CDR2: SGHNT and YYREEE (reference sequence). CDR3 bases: TGTGCCAGCACCATACCCGGGAAACCTAATTCACCCCTCCACTTT. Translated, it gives CASTIPGKPNSPLHF.

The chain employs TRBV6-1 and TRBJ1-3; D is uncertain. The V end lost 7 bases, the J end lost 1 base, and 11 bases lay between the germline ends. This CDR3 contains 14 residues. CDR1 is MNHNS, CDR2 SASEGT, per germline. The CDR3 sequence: CASIPISSGNTIYF. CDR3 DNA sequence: TGTGCCAGCATCCCCATCTCGTCTGGAAACACCATATATTTT.

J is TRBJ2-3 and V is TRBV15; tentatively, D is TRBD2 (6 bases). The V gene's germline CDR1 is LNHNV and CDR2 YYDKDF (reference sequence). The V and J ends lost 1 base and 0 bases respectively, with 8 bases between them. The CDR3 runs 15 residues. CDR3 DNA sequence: TGTGCCACCAGCAGAGGGCGGGGAAGCACAGATACGCAGTATTTT. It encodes CATSRGRGSTDTQYF.

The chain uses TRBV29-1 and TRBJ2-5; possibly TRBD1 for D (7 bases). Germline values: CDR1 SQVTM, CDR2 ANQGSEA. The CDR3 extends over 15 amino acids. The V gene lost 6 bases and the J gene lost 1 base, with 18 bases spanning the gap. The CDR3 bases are TGCAGCGTCTCAGGGGGGCTGTGGGCCCAAGAGACCCAGTACTTC. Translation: CSVSGGLWAQETQYF.

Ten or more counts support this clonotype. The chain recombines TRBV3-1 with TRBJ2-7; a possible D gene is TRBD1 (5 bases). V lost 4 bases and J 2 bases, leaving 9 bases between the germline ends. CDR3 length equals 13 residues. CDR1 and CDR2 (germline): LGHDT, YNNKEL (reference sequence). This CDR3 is CASSRGLAYEQYF. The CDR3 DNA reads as TGTGCCAGCAGCCGGGGCCTCGCCTACGAGCAGTACTTC.

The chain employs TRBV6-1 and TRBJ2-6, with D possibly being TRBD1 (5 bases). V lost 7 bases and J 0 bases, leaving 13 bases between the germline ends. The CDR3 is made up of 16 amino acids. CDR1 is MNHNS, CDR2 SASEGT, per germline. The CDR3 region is CASKRQGTSGANVLTF. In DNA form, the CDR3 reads TGTGCCAGCAAACGGCAGGGCACCTCTGGGGCCAACGTCCTGACTTTC.